This paragraph covers one T cell receptor beta chain sequence. Its antigen is not known. The data were obtained in a study of T-cell memory formation after mild COVID-19. Turning to the study itself: TCR clusters showed largely donor specificity. General observations from the study: Researchers could not confirm that second-wave clones peaking on day 37 targeted SARS-CoV-2. CD4+ contracting clones were found mainly in CM and EM, and CD8+ ones in EMRA.

One entry per CDR3 protein results from TCRdb running MiXCR on the 5' RACE reads. The sample shows about 300,000 distinct CDR3 sequences, just under 20% of them seen only once. Losses at the gene ends were 0 bases for V and 6 bases for J; bases not matched to a gene: 7. The CDR3 loop spans 17 amino acids. CDR1 is SGHTA and CDR2 is FQGTGA in the germline V gene. The rearrangement joins TRBV7-3 to TRBJ2-2; 10 bases map to TRBD2. The source material was PBMCs or a T cell subset sorted from them (not recorded which). The clonotype originates from a man in his late teens or twenties who had mild COVID-19 (a few samples of this study predate the infection). Cell type and time point are not known. The CDR3 region is CASSLTGGTSVAGELFF. Written as DNA, the CDR3 is TGTGCCAGCAGCTTAACGGGCGGGACTAGCGTAGCCGGGGAGCTGTTTTTT. The full variable domain, in which reference TRBV7-3 and TRBJ2-2 provide the parts outside the CDR3, is GAGVSQTPSNKVTEKGKYVELRCDPISGHTALYWYRQSLGQGPEFLIYFQGTGAADDSGLPNDRFFAVRPEGSVSTLKIQRTERGDSAVYLCASSLTGGTSVAGELFFGEGSRLTVL.